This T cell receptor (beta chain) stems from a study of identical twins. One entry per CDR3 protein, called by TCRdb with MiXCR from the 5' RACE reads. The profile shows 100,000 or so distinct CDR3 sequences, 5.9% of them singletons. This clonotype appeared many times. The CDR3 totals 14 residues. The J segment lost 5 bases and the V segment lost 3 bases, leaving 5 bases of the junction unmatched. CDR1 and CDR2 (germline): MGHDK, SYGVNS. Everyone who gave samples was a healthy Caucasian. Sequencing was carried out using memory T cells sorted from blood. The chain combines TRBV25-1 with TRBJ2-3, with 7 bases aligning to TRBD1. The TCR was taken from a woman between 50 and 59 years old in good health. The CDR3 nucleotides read TGTGCCAGCAGTGAGGACAGGCCGGGAGATACGCAGTATTTT. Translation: CASSEDRPGDTQYF.